The entry below gives a single T cell receptor (beta chain) sequence along with its context. What it binds is not known. The data were obtained in a study of cytomegalovirus exposure and HLA in healthy donors. Findings and caveats of the study: Later work showed greater clonal expansion in HLA-associated TCR beta chains than in equally common others. An analysis done earlier found most TCR beta V segments productive about 90% or about 30% of the time. Three of the chains that were CMV-associated were confirmed in vitro to be specific for CMV antigens. Most TCR sequences were uncommon, yet certain public TCRs appeared in many donors.

With 60 Vbeta and 13 Jbeta primers, the PCR was carried out. Produced via immunoSEQ multiplex PCR; TCRdb's table is partial and in-frame only. The data contain under 150,000 clones, around 75% of them seen just once; the ten biggest clones take up about 8.3%. This clonotype was obtained from a woman aged 45-59 years in good health and CMV-seropositive. The sequenced material came from PBMCs.

CDR3 region: CASSQDLRRASGELFF. The CDR3 DNA reads TGCGCCAGCAGCCAAGATCTGCGGAGGGCCTCGGGGGAGCTGTTTTTT. The V and J genes are TRBV4-1 and TRBJ2-2, with D possibly being TRBD2 (6 bases). The germline gives CDR1 MGHRA, CDR2 YSYEKL. This CDR3 is 16 amino acids long. V was clipped by 0 bases and J by 8 bases, with 16 bases between them.